The rows below give T cell receptor beta chains drawn from one sample of a study of blood T cell repertoires in COVID-19. Produced via immunoSEQ multiplex PCR; TCRdb's table is partial and in-frame only. The profile shows about 160,000 clones, around 92% of them singletons. What was sequenced was peripheral blood. The receptor source for this set is a man under 40 with COVID-19, enrolled during active disease. CDR3s include the opening cysteine and the closing phenylalanine or tryptophan. Each record gives: clone size, J gene, D gene, V gene, CDR3 protein, CDR3 DNA. A D gene is named only where the DNA matches it firmly. A row's size may be missing; if present it is once, few, many or a size class.

size: -
J: TRBJ1-5
D: TRBD1
V: TRBV2
CDR3: CASSARGAGNQPQHF
DNA: TGTGCCAGCAGTGCCAGGGGGGCGGGCAATCAGCCCCAGCATTTT

size: -
J: TRBJ1-5
D: -
V: TRBV18
CDR3: CASSRRGDQPQHF
DNA: TGTGCCAGCTCTCGGAGGGGTGATCAGCCCCAGCATTTT

size: -
J: TRBJ1-2
D: -
V: TRBV24-1
CDR3: CATSDLQYSYGYTF
DNA: TGTGCCACCAGTGATTTGCAGTACAGCTATGGCTACACCTTC

size: -
J: TRBJ1-5
D: TRBD1
V: TRBV28
CDR3: CASYPYRGDSNQPQHF
DNA: TGTGCCAGCTACCCTTACAGGGGAGATAGCAATCAGCCCCAGCATTTT

size: once
J: TRBJ1-1
D: -
V: TRBV12-3/TRBV12-4
CDR3: CASSLRGNTEAFF
DNA: TGTGCCAGCAGTTTAAGGGGGAACACTGAAGCTTTCTTT

size: -
J: TRBJ1-1
D: -
V: TRBV28
CDR3: CASSLSGNTEAFF
DNA: TGTGCCAGCAGTTTGAGCGGGAACACTGAAGCTTTCTTT

size: -
J: TRBJ2-7
D: TRBD2
V: TRBV11-2
CDR3: CASRPLAGNSYEQYF
DNA: TGTGCCAGCAGACCACTAGCGGGTAACTCCTACGAGCAGTACTTC

size: -
J: TRBJ2-7
D: TRBD2
V: TRBV7-2
CDR3: CASSSSGGPYGEQYF
DNA: TGTGCCAGCAGCTCTAGCGGGGGGCCGTACGGCGAGCAGTACTTC

size: -
J: TRBJ2-2
D: TRBD1
V: TRBV5-1
CDR3: CASSSTGGPSGELFF
DNA: TGCGCCAGCAGCTCGACAGGGGGCCCTTCCGGGGAGCTGTTTTTT

size: -
J: TRBJ2-5
D: -
V: TRBV7-2
CDR3: CASSSQTGPETQYF
DNA: TGTGCCAGCAGCTCTCAAACAGGGCCAGAGACCCAGTACTTC

size: -
J: TRBJ1-4
D: TRBD1
V: TRBV9
CDR3: CASSVGTGPGEKLFF
DNA: TGTGCCAGCAGCGTAGGGACAGGGCCGGGTGAAAAACTGTTTTTT

size: -
J: TRBJ2-5
D: -
V: TRBV11-3
CDR3: CASSLVGGPPETQYF
DNA: TGTGCCAGCAGCTTAGTCGGCGGGCCACCGGAGACCCAGTACTTC

size: -
J: TRBJ2-6
D: -
V: TRBV28
CDR3: CASSLRGSGANVLTF
DNA: TGTGCCAGCAGTTTAAGGGGCTCTGGGGCCAACGTCCTGACTTTC

size: -
J: TRBJ2-7
D: -
V: TRBV28
CDR3: CASSAIREQYF
DNA: TGTGCCAGCAGCGCGATTCGGGAGCAGTACTTC

size: -
J: TRBJ1-3
D: -
V: TRBV7-2
CDR3: CASSSSPSGNTIYF
DNA: TGTGCCAGCAGCTCTTCCCCCTCTGGAAACACCATATATTTT

size: once
J: TRBJ1-6
D: -
V: TRBV15
CDR3: CATKAQSSYNSPLHF
DNA: TGTGCCACCAAAGCACAGAGCTCCTATAATTCACCCCTCCACTTT

size: -
J: TRBJ2-6
D: -
V: TRBV2
CDR3: CASLRGGRGANVLTF
DNA: TGTGCCAGCCTCCGGGGTGGGAGAGGGGCCAACGTCCTGACTTTC

size: -
J: TRBJ2-7
D: TRBD2
V: TRBV28
CDR3: CASSFFAGGSYEQYF
DNA: TGTGCCAGCAGTTTCTTCGCGGGAGGCTCCTACGAGCAGTACTTC

size: -
J: TRBJ1-5
D: -
V: TRBV2
CDR3: CASSEVGAQPQHF
DNA: TGTGCCAGCAGTGAAGTGGGAGCGCAGCCCCAGCATTTT

size: -
J: TRBJ1-1
D: -
V: TRBV6-2/TRBV6-3
CDR3: CASSPLGQNTEAFF
DNA: TGTGCCAGCAGTCCCCTGGGCCAGAACACTGAAGCTTTCTTT

size: -
J: TRBJ1-2
D: -
V: TRBV19
CDR3: CASSIVQGVNYGYTF
DNA: TGTGCCAGTAGTATAGTTCAGGGCGTCAACTATGGCTACACCTTC

size: -
J: TRBJ2-7
D: TRBD1
V: TRBV7-3
CDR3: CASSLTGQGWDEQYF
DNA: TGTGCCAGCAGCCTCACAGGACAGGGGTGGGACGAGCAGTACTTC

size: once
J: TRBJ1-5
D: TRBD1
V: TRBV30
CDR3: CAWSGLQGNQPQHF
DNA: TGTGCCTGGAGTGGGTTACAGGGGAATCAGCCCCAGCATTTT

size: -
J: TRBJ2-7
D: TRBD1
V: TRBV19
CDR3: CASSISGTGSSYEQYF
DNA: TGTGCCAGTAGTATATCGGGGACAGGGAGCTCCTACGAGCAGTACTTC

size: few
J: TRBJ1-2
D: TRBD1
V: TRBV6-5
CDR3: CASVGQGRGGYTF
DNA: TGTGCCAGCGTAGGACAGGGAAGGGGTGGCTACACCTTC

size: -
J: TRBJ1-5
D: -
V: TRBV5-6
CDR3: CASSLAFLGALQPQHF
DNA: TGTGCCAGCAGCTTGGCGTTTTTGGGGGCCCTGCAGCCCCAGCATTTT

size: -
J: TRBJ2-4
D: -
V: TRBV7-9
CDR3: CASSPVTPAKNIQYF
DNA: TGTGCCAGCAGCCCAGTCACCCCGGCCAAAAACATTCAGTACTTC

size: -
J: TRBJ1-6
D: TRBD1
V: TRBV19
CDR3: CASSFYPTGTGLNSPLHF
DNA: TGTGCCAGTAGTTTCTACCCCACCGGGACAGGGTTGAATTCACCCCTCCACTTT

size: -
J: TRBJ1-6
D: TRBD1
V: TRBV2
CDR3: CASSEQGQHNNSPLHF
DNA: TGTGCCAGCAGTGAGCAGGGACAGCACAATAATTCACCCCTCCACTTT

size: -
J: TRBJ2-1
D: TRBD2
V: TRBV4-1
CDR3: CASSHLADDNEQFF
DNA: TGCGCCAGCAGCCATCTAGCGGATGACAATGAGCAGTTCTTC

size: many
J: TRBJ2-7
D: -
V: TRBV3-1/TRBV3-2
CDR3: CASSQDPFMGRGNYEQYF
DNA: TGTGCCAGCAGCCAAGATCCTTTCATGGGCAGGGGAAACTACGAGCAGTACTTC

size: once
J: TRBJ2-5
D: TRBD1
V: TRBV7-2
CDR3: CASSPQGSETQYF
DNA: TGTGCCAGCAGCCCACAGGGGAGCGAGACCCAGTACTTC

size: -
J: TRBJ1-2
D: TRBD1
V: TRBV5-5
CDR3: CASSLSTGGNYGYTF
DNA: TGTGCCAGCAGCTTATCGACAGGGGGGAACTATGGCTACACCTTC

size: -
J: TRBJ2-3
D: -
V: TRBV19
CDR3: CASSINRAIADTQYF
DNA: TGTGCCAGTAGTATCAACAGGGCTATCGCAGATACGCAGTATTTT

size: -
J: TRBJ1-1
D: TRBD1
V: TRBV18
CDR3: CASLRGQETEAFF
DNA: TGTGCCAGCTTAAGGGGGCAGGAAACTGAAGCTTTCTTT

size: -
J: TRBJ2-5
D: -
V: TRBV4-1
CDR3: CASSQDPRGYQETQYF
DNA: TGCGCCAGCAGCCAAGATCCTCGGGGGTACCAAGAGACCCAGTACTTC

size: -
J: TRBJ1-2
D: TRBD1
V: TRBV25-1
CDR3: CASSTGTGLNYGYTF
DNA: TGTGCCAGCAGTACCGGGACAGGGTTAAACTATGGCTACACCTTC

size: -
J: TRBJ2-5
D: -
V: TRBV7-9
CDR3: CASSEWADLAGTQYF
DNA: TGTGCCAGCAGCGAATGGGCGGACCTTGCGGGGACCCAGTACTTC

size: -
J: TRBJ2-1
D: -
V: TRBV7-8
CDR3: CASSLRGTRYNEQFF
DNA: TGTGCCAGCAGCTTAAGGGGGACCCGTTACAATGAGCAGTTCTTC

size: -
J: TRBJ2-2
D: -
V: TRBV11-2
CDR3: CASSFSHYNTGELFF
DNA: TGTGCCAGCAGCTTTTCTCACTATAACACCGGGGAGCTGTTTTTT

size: -
J: TRBJ2-7
D: TRBD2
V: TRBV4-1
CDR3: CASSHDPLAGVLQGEQYF
DNA: TGCGCCAGCAGCCATGACCCGTTAGCGGGAGTGTTACAGGGGGAGCAGTACTTC

size: -
J: TRBJ2-5
D: -
V: TRBV7-2
CDR3: CASSWRNSRETQYF
DNA: TGTGCCAGCAGCTGGAGAAACTCGCGGGAGACCCAGTACTTC

size: -
J: TRBJ1-5
D: -
V: TRBV6-2/TRBV6-3
CDR3: CASSYSYAGTRQPQHF
DNA: TGTGCCAGCAGTTACTCATATGCCGGGACTAGGCAGCCCCAGCATTTT

size: -
J: TRBJ2-7
D: -
V: TRBV9
CDR3: CASSEGLFYEQYF
DNA: TGTGCCAGCAGCGAGGGGCTTTTTTACGAGCAGTACTTC

size: -
J: TRBJ1-2
D: -
V: TRBV19
CDR3: CASSTGDENYGYTF
DNA: TGTGCCAGTAGTACAGGGGACGAAAACTATGGCTACACCTTC

size: -
J: TRBJ2-7
D: -
V: TRBV11-2
CDR3: CASSLGPGTSYEQYF
DNA: TGTGCCAGCAGCTTAGGTCCCGGGACTTCTTACGAGCAGTACTTC

size: -
J: TRBJ2-1
D: TRBD1
V: TRBV5-1
CDR3: CASRFSLLGQVNNEQFF
DNA: TGCGCCAGCAGATTCTCCTTATTAGGACAGGTTAACAATGAGCAGTTCTTC

size: -
J: TRBJ1-2
D: -
V: TRBV28
CDR3: CASRRGNYGYTF
DNA: TGTGCCAGCCGACGGGGGAACTATGGCTACACCTTC

size: -
J: TRBJ1-2
D: TRBD1
V: TRBV30
CDR3: CAWSEGQGVDGYTF
DNA: TGTGCCTGGAGTGAGGGACAGGGTGTTGATGGCTACACCTTC

size: -
J: TRBJ1-5
D: -
V: TRBV6-6
CDR3: CASRPGTINQPQHF
DNA: TGTGCCAGCAGACCAGGGACAATCAATCAGCCCCAGCATTTT

size: -
J: TRBJ2-5
D: TRBD2
V: TRBV3-1/TRBV3-2
CDR3: CASSQGLAGLQETQYF
DNA: TGTGCCAGCAGCCAAGGACTAGCGGGCCTCCAAGAGACCCAGTACTTC

size: -
J: TRBJ2-2
D: -
V: TRBV19
CDR3: CASSARFSNTGELFF
DNA: TGTGCCAGTAGTGCCCGGTTCTCGAACACCGGGGAGCTGTTTTTT

size: -
J: TRBJ1-5
D: -
V: TRBV2
CDR3: CASSGAEWGGSNQPQHF
DNA: TGTGCCAGCAGTGGGGCGGAATGGGGGGGTAGCAATCAGCCCCAGCATTTT

size: -
J: TRBJ1-1
D: -
V: TRBV19
CDR3: CASRLVARNTEAFF
DNA: TGTGCCAGTAGGTTAGTAGCCAGAAACACTGAAGCTTTCTTT